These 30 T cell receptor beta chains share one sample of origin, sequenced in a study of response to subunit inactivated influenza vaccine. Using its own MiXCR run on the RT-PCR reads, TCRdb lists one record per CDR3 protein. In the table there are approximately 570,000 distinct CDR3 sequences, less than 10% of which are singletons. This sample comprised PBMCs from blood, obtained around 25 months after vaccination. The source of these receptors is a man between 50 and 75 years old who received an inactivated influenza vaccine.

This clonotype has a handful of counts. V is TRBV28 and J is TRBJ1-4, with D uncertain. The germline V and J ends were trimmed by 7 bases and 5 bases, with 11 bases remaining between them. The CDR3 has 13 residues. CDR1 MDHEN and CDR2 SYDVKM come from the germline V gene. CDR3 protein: CASTPRGNEKLFF. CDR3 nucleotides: TGTGCCAGCACTCCTCGAGGAAATGAAAAACTGTTTTTT.

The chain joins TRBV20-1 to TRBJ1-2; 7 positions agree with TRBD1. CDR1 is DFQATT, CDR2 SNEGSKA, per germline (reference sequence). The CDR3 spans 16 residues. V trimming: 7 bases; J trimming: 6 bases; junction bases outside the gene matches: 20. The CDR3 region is CSGFGVRTGRLDGYTF. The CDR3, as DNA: TGCAGTGGGTTCGGCGTAAGGACAGGAAGGTTGGATGGCTACACCTTC.

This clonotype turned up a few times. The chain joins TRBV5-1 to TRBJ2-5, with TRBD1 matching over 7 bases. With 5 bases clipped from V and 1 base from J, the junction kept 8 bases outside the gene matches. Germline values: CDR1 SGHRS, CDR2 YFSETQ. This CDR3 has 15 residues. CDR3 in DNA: TGCGCCAGCAGACCACAGGGGACAATCCAAGAGACCCAGTACTTC. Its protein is CASRPQGTIQETQYF.

The CDR3: CATRGGPENTGELFF. CDR3 DNA: TGTGCCACCCGGGGGGGACCAGAGAACACCGGGGAGCTGTTTTTT. This chain connects TRBV10-3 to TRBJ2-2; TRBD2 matches 8 bases. The CDR3 loop spans 15 amino acids. The V segment lost 10 bases and the J segment 1 base; nucleotides outside the gene matches: 8. CDR1 and CDR2 from the germline V gene are ENHRY and SYGVKD.

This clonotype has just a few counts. CDR3 in amino acids: CASSLASQGETQYF. The DNA of the CDR3 is TGCGCCAGCAGCTTGGCCTCGCAGGGAGAGACCCAGTACTTC. This chain connects TRBV5-1 to TRBJ2-5; maybe TRBD1 (5 bases). There are 14 residues in the CDR3. Trimming shortened V by 0 bases and J by 4 bases, and 10 bases separated the two germline ends. Germline values: CDR1 SGHRS, CDR2 YFSETQ.

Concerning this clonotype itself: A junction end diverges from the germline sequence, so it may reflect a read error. CDR3 DNA sequence: TGTGCCAGCAGCAGCGACAGGGGAAGCTACGGGCAGTACTTC. Encoded protein: CASSSDRGSYGQYF. The rearrangement joins TRBV6-1 to TRBJ2-7; 8 nucleotides match TRBD1. CDR1 and CDR2 (germline): MNHNS, SASEGT. The CDR3 spans 14 residues.

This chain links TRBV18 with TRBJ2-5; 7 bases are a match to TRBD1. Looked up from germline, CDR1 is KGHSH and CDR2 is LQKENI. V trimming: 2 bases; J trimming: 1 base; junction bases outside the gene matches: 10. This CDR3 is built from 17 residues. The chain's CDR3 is CASSPTTGVGAQETQYF. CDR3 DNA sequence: TGTGCCAGCTCACCAACCACAGGGGTTGGCGCCCAAGAGACCCAGTACTTC.

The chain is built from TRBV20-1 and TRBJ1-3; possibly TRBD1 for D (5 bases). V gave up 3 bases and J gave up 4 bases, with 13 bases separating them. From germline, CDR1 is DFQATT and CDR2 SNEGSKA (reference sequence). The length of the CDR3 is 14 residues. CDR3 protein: CSASDRRLGNTIYF. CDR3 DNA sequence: TGCAGTGCTAGTGACAGACGACTGGGAAACACCATATATTTT.

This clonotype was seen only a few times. Here the CDR3 DNA reads TGTGCCATCAGCCCGGGACAAAGCCTCTATGGCTACACCTTC. Its protein is CAISPGQSLYGYTF. The J gene is TRBJ1-2, the V gene TRBV10-3, with D possibly matching TRBD1 (6 bases). The V gene lost 6 bases and the J gene lost 4 bases, with 15 bases spanning the gap. CDR1 ENHRY and CDR2 SYGVKD come from the germline V gene. The CDR3 has 14 amino acids.

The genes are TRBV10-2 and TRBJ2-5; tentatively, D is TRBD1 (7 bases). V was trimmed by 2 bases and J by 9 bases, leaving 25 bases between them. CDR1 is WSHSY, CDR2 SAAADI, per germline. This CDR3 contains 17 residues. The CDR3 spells CASSEPHSLARTGAQYF. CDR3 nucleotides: TGCGCCAGCAGTGAGCCACACAGTCTAGCGAGAACAGGGGCCCAGTACTTC.

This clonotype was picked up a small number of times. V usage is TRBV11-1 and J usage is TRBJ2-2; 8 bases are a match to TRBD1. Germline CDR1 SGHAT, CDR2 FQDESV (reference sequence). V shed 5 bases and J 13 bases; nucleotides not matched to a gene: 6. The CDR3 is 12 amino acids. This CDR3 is CASSLRQGRLFF. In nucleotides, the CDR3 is TGTGCCAGCAGCCTACGACAGGGGCGGCTGTTTTTT.

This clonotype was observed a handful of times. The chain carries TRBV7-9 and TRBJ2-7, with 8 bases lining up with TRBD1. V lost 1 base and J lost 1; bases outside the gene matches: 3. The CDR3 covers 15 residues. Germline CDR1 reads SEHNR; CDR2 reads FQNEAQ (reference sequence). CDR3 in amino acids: CASSLGGQVSYEQYF. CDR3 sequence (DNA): TGTGCCAGCAGCTTAGGGGGACAGGTATCCTACGAGCAGTACTTC.

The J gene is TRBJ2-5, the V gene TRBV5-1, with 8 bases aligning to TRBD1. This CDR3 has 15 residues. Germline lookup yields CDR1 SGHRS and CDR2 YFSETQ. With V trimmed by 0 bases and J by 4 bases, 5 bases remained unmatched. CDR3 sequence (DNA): TGCGCCAGCAGCTTGGCCTTGGACAGGGTAGAGACCCAGTACTTC. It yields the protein CASSLALDRVETQYF.

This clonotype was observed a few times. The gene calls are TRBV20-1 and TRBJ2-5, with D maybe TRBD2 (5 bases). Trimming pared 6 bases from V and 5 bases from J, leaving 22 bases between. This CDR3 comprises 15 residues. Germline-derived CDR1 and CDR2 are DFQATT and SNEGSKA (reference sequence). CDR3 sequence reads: CSAHGRVIGFETQYF. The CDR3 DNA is TGCAGTGCCCACGGGCGGGTCATCGGGTTCGAGACCCAGTACTTC.

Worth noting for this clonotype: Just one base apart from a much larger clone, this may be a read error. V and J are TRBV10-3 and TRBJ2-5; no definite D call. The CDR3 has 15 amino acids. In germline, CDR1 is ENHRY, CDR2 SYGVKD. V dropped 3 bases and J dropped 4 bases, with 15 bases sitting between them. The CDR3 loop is CAISDLRGAGETQYF. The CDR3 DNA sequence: TGTGCCATCAGTGACCTGAGAGGTGCCGGAGAGACCCAGTACTTC.

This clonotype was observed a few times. CDR3 DNA: TGTGCCAGCAGTTGGGGGATCAGCGATGAAAAACTGTTTTTT. Protein product: CASSWGISDEKLFF. This chain joins TRBV12-3 or TRBV12-4 and TRBJ1-4, with D tentatively TRBD1 (5 bases). The CDR3 is made up of 14 amino acids. Trimming shortened V by 4 bases and J by 6 bases, and 12 bases separated the two germline ends.

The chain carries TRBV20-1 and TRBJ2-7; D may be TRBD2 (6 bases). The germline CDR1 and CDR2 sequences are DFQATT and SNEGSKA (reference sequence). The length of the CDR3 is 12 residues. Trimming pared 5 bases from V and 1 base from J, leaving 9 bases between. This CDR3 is CSAAGRSYEQYF. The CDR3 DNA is TGCAGTGCTGCCGGGAGATCCTACGAGCAGTACTTC.

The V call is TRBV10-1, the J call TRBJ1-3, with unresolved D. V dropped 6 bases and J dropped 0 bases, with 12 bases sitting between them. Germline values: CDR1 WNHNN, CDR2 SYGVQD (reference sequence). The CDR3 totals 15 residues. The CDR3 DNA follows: TGCGCCAGCAGCGCGACGGGCAGCTCTGGAAACACCATATATTTT. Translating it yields CASSATGSSGNTIYF.

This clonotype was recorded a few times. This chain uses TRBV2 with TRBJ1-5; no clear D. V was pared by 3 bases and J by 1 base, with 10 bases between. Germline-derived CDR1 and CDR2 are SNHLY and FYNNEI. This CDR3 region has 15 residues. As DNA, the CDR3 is TGTGCCAGCAGTGAGTTCCCCAGGAGCAATCAGCCCCAGCATTTT. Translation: CASSEFPRSNQPQHF.

The CDR3 spells CASSHGPSGSRELFF. CDR3 nucleotides: TGTGCCAGCAGCCACGGGCCTAGCGGGAGCCGGGAGCTGTTTTTT. J is TRBJ2-2 and V is TRBV7-9; 10 bases fit TRBD2. The CDR3 loop spans 15 amino acids. The trim removed 5 bases at V and 9 bases at J, leaving 9 bases unmatched. Germline CDR1 is SEHNR and CDR2 is FQNEAQ (reference sequence).

The CDR3 DNA sequence: TGTGCCAGCAAGGGGACAGGGGCGAGAACCGGGGAGCTGTTTTTT. It is translated as CASKGTGARTGELFF. The V gene is TRBV27, the J gene TRBJ2-2; 10 nucleotides align to TRBD1. CDR1 is MNHEY, CDR2 SMNVEV, per germline (reference sequence). V lost 7 bases and J lost 5; bases outside the gene matches: 7. The CDR3 is made up of 15 amino acids.

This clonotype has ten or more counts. The CDR3 region is CASSLVGPSAGNTIYF. CDR3 sequence (DNA): TGCGCCAGCAGCTTGGTCGGCCCTTCGGCCGGAAACACCATATATTTT. The chain links TRBV5-1 to TRBJ1-3; D is unclear. Trimming removed 0 bases at V and 4 bases at J, with 14 bases between. The CDR3 extends over 16 amino acids. CDR1 and CDR2 from the germline V gene are SGHRS and YFSETQ. The whole variable domain, remainder taken from reference TRBV5-1 and TRBJ1-3, is KAGVTQTPRYLIKTRGQQVTLSCSPISGHRSVSWYQQTPGQGLQFLFEYFSETQRNKGNFPGRFSGRQFSNSRSEMNVSTLELGDSALYLCASSLVGPSAGNTIYFGEGSWLTVV.

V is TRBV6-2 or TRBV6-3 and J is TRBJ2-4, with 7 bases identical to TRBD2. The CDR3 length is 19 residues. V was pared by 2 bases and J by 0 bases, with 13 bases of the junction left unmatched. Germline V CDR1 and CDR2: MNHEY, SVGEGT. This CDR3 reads CASSYRSGVLLLAKNIQYF. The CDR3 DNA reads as TGTGCCAGCAGTTACCGGAGCGGGGTCCTCTTACTAGCCAAAAACATTCAGTACTTC.

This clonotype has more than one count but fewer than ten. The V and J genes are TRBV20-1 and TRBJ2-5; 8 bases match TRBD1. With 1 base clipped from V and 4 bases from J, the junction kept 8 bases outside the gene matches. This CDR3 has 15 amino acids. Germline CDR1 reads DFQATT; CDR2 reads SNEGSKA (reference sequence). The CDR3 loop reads CSARVWDRPGETQYF. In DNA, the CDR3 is TGCAGTGCTAGAGTTTGGGACAGGCCAGGAGAGACCCAGTACTTC.

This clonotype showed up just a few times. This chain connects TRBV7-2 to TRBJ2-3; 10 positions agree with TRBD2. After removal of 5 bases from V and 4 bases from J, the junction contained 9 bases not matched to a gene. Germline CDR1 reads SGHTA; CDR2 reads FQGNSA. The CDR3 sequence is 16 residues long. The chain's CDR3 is CASSPVSGGRADTQYF. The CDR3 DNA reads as TGTGCCAGCAGCCCCGTTAGCGGGGGGAGGGCAGATACGCAGTATTTT.

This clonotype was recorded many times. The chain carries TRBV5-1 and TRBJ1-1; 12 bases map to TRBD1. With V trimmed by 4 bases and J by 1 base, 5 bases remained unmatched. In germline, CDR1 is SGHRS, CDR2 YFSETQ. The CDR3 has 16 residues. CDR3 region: CASSTGTGGPNTEAFF. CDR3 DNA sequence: TGCGCCAGCAGCACCGGGACAGGGGGCCCGAACACTGAAGCTTTCTTT.

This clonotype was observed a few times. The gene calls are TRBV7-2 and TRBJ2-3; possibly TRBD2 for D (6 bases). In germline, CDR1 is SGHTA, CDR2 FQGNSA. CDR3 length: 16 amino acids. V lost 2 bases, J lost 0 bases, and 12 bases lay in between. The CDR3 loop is CASSLLAITSTDTQYF. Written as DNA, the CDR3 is TGTGCCAGCAGCTTACTAGCGATTACTAGCACAGATACGCAGTATTTT.

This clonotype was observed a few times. Here the CDR3 reads CASSKTSGNYNEQFF. The CDR3, as DNA: TGTGCCAGCAGTAAGACTAGCGGGAACTACAATGAGCAGTTCTTC. The chain joins TRBV2 to TRBJ2-1, with 11 bases fitting TRBD2. V shed 5 bases and J 3 bases; nucleotides not matched to a gene: 3. Per the germline V gene, CDR1 is SNHLY and CDR2 is FYNNEI. This CDR3 comprises 15 residues.

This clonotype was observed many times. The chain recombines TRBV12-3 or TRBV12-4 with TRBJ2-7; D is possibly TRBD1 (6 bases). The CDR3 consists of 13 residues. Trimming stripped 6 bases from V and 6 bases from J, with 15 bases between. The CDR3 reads CASSHRAQSEQYF. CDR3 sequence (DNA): TGTGCCAGCAGCCACAGGGCCCAATCCGAGCAGTACTTC.

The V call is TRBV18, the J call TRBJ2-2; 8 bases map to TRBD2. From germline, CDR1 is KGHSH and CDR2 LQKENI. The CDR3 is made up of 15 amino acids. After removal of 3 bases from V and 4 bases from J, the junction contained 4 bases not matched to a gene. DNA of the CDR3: TGTGCCAGCTCACCGACTAGCGAAAGCACCGGGGAGCTGTTTTTT. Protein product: CASSPTSESTGELFF.